This TCR beta chain is drawn from a study of shared clonotypes between healthy human individuals. Profiling relied on immunoSEQ multiplex PCR, and the TCRdb table lists in-frame clones only, not all of them. The table shows around 2.1 million clones, with about 92% occurring only once. Only CD45RO-negative cells positively selected for CCR7 counted as naive CD8 cells, so terminally differentiated effector memory CD45RA+ cells were excluded. Free of recent acute infections or vaccinations, the donors were healthy HIV-negative adults. The source of this sequence is a young man in good health. Some clones in this sample may be carry-over from other donors' samples. The sequenced sample consisted of naive CD8+ T cells from PBMCs.

CDR3 protein: CSARLGTQFF. The CDR3 nucleotides read TGCAGTGCTAGGCTAGGGACGCAGTTCTTC. The rearrangement uses TRBV20-1 and TRBJ2-1; the D call may be TRBD1 or TRBD2 (5 bases each). Trimming removed 3 bases at V and 12 bases at J, with 9 bases between. In germline, CDR1 is DFQATT, CDR2 SNEGSKA (reference sequence). This CDR3 comprises 10 residues.